The 27 T cell receptor beta chains below all came from one sample that was sequenced in a study of cytomegalovirus exposure and HLA in healthy donors. Primers included in the PCR were 60 Vbeta and 13 Jbeta primers. The table came from immunoSEQ multiplex PCR; TCRdb's copy has only in-frame clones and leaves some out. The sample carries some 150,000 clones, 77% recorded once. The specimen sequenced was PBMCs. These receptors all stem from a female donor in good health and CMV-seronegative.

This chain joins TRBV27 and TRBJ1-2; 7 bases map to TRBD1. The ends lost 9 bases at V and 0 bases at J; junction bases unmatched: 7. Looked up from germline, CDR1 is MNHEY and CDR2 is SMNVEV (reference sequence). The CDR3 is 14 residues long. The CDR3: CASKSGTANYGYTF. DNA for the CDR3: TGTGCCAGTAAGTCCGGGACAGCTAACTATGGCTACACCTTC.

The chain combines TRBV5-1 with TRBJ1-2; the D gene is possibly TRBD1 (5 bases). The CDR3 has 14 residues. Deletions cut 4 bases from V and 9 bases from J, with 19 bases between. Germline values: CDR1 SGHRS, CDR2 YFSETQ. This CDR3 is CASSPPSRALSYTF. The CDR3, as DNA: TGCGCCAGCAGCCCGCCCTCCAGGGCGCTGAGCTACACCTTC. Full variable domain (missing parts from reference TRBV5-1 and TRBJ1-2): KAGVTQTPRYLIKTRGQQVTLSCSPISGHRSVSWYQQTPGQGLQFLFEYFSETQRNKGNFPGRFSGRQFSNSRSEMNVSTLELGDSALYLCASSPPSRALSYTFGSGTRLTVV.

This rearrangement joins TRBV14 to TRBJ1-2; 7 bases line up with TRBD1. Germline V CDR1 and CDR2: SGHDN, FVKESK. The CDR3 runs to 15 residues. The trim removed 4 bases at V and 8 bases at J, leaving 13 bases unmatched. CDR3 coding DNA: TGTGCCAGCAGCCCCTCCCGCGACAGGGTCTCCGGCTACACCTTC. This encodes CASSPSRDRVSGYTF.

The rearrangement joins TRBV7-6 to TRBJ2-7, with TRBD1 identical over 8 bases. The CDR3 loop spans 13 amino acids. V dropped 5 bases and J dropped 9; count of bases not matched to a gene: 9. CDR1 SGHVS and CDR2 FNYEAQ come from the germline V gene. The CDR3 is CASSPGQGTAQYF. CDR3 bases: TGTGCCAGCAGCCCCGGACAGGGAACGGCGCAGTACTTC.

This sequence joins TRBV4-1 and TRBJ2-1; D is perhaps TRBD1 (5 bases). The germline CDR1 and CDR2 sequences are MGHRA and YSYEKL. The CDR3 is 14 amino acids. Trimming shortened V by 5 bases and J by 4 bases, and 12 bases separated the two germline ends. The CDR3 DNA sequence: TGCGCCAGCAGCGAAGGGGCCGGATACAATGAGCAGTTCTTC. Its translation is CASSEGAGYNEQFF.

The chain recombines TRBV7-2 with TRBJ1-4; possibly TRBD1 for D (5 bases). Deletions cut 2 bases from V and 4 bases from J, with 11 bases between. Germline lookup yields CDR1 SGHTA and CDR2 FQGNSA. The CDR3 consists of 15 residues. CDR3 sequence reads: CASSLLTVVNEKLFF. For the CDR3, the DNA is TGTGCCAGCAGCTTATTGACAGTTGTTAATGAAAAACTGTTTTTT.

Note on this clone: At one of its ends the junction is not consistent with the germline gene, which may arise from a read error. The chain is built from TRBV7-9 and TRBJ1-1; 8 nucleotides align to TRBD1. The CDR3 extends over 16 amino acids. Germline-derived CDR1 and CDR2 are SEHNR and FQNEAQ (reference sequence). The CDR3 region is CSSSLPRDRPNTEAFF. As DNA, the CDR3 is TGTTCCAGCAGCTTGCCGCGGGACAGGCCGAACACTGAAGCTTTCTTT.

This clone was seen a handful of times. V gene TRBV7-9 combines with J gene TRBJ2-7; 7 nucleotides line up with TRBD1. This CDR3 spans 13 amino acids. Trimming at V came to 4 bases and at J to 5 bases, leaving 5 bases not matched to a gene. The germline CDR1 and CDR2 sequences are SEHNR and FQNEAQ (reference sequence). The CDR3 loop is CASSSRQGDEQYF. The CDR3, as DNA: TGTGCCAGCAGCTCCCGACAGGGAGACGAGCAGTACTTC.

This chain joins TRBV5-1 and TRBJ1-2; D remains unclear. Germline assignment: CDR1 SGHRS and CDR2 YFSETQ. V lost 4 bases and J 3 bases, leaving 13 bases between the germline ends. There are 14 residues in the CDR3. The CDR3 is CASSRPSGDYGYTF. DNA for the CDR3: TGCGCCAGCAGCCGCCCGAGCGGGGACTATGGCTACACCTTC.

The chain couples TRBV11-1 to TRBJ1-4; D gene unclear. V lost 1 base, J lost 2 bases, and 8 bases lay in between. This CDR3 is built from 15 residues. Germline values: CDR1 SGHAT, CDR2 FQDESV (reference sequence). This chain's CDR3 is CASSLDGATNEKLFF. CDR3 bases: TGTGCCAGCAGCTTAGACGGAGCGACTAATGAAAAACTGTTTTTT.

The chain has TRBV5-8 and TRBJ2-7; D possibly corresponds to TRBD1 (5 bases). The V end was cut by 1 base, the J end by 3 bases, with 14 bases between. The CDR3 length is 15 residues. Germline values: CDR1 SGHTS, CDR2 YDEGEE. CDR3 residues: CASSLIGRVNYEQYF. In nucleotides, the CDR3 is TGTGCCAGCAGCTTGATCGGCAGGGTGAACTACGAGCAGTACTTC.

This clone was seen only a few times. The chain is built from TRBV6-8 and TRBJ1-1, with D unresolved. The germline V and J ends were trimmed by 4 bases and 8 bases, with 11 bases remaining between them. Germline CDR1 reads MNHGY; CDR2 reads SAAAGT. The CDR3 sequence is 12 residues long. As DNA, the CDR3 is TGTGCCAGCAGTTTGGGCAGCCAAGAAGCTTTCTTT. Its protein product is CASSLGSQEAFF.

The table lists this clone with a count of one. The chain couples TRBV6-1 to TRBJ2-1; D is perhaps TRBD2 (6 bases). The CDR3 runs 14 residues. The V gene lost 7 bases and the J gene lost 9 bases, with 19 bases spanning the gap. The germline V gene has CDR1 MNHNS and CDR2 SASEGT. The CDR3 DNA follows: TGTGCCAGCACCGGTTCGGGGGACCAGGGTGAGCAGTTCTTC. It encodes CASTGSGDQGEQFF.

The CDR3 reads CASSEDRGYGYTF. DNA of the CDR3: TGTGCCAGCAGCGAGGACAGGGGCTATGGCTACACCTTC. The chain recombines TRBV5-6 with TRBJ1-2; 9 bases are shared with TRBD1. Germline V gene data show CDR1 as SGHDT and CDR2 as YYEEEE. The ends lost 4 bases at V and 4 bases at J; junction bases unmatched: 2. The CDR3 sequence is 13 residues long.

J is TRBJ2-1 and V is TRBV5-6; 11 bases map to TRBD1. The CDR3 length is 16 residues. The germline V gene encodes CDR1 SGHDT and CDR2 YYEEEE. Unmatched junction bases numbered 11, after V lost 4 bases and J lost 8 bases. The CDR3 is CASSPIGTGGRDEQFF. In DNA form, the CDR3 reads TGTGCCAGCAGCCCGATCGGGACAGGGGGAAGGGATGAGCAGTTCTTC.

The rearrangement uses TRBV28 and TRBJ2-3, with TRBD2 identical over 16 bases. The CDR3 contains 18 residues. The trim removed 6 bases at V and 3 bases at J, leaving 9 bases unmatched. Per germline, CDR1 MDHEN and CDR2 SYDVKM. CDR3 nucleotides: TGTGCCAGCAGCCTTGGGACTAGCGGGAGGGCGGGAACAGATACGCAGTATTTT. As protein: CASSLGTSGRAGTDTQYF.

With regard to this clone: One end of the junction is discordant with germline, which a read error may explain. The same CDR3 arises from other DNA sequences in this sample as well. The genes are TRBV27 and TRBJ1-1; D is unresolved. Germline V gene lookup returns CDR1 MNHEY and CDR2 SMNVEV (reference sequence). The CDR3 covers 12 residues. CDR3 sequence reads: CASREPNTEAFF. As DNA, the CDR3 is TGTGCCAGCCGGGAACCTAACACTGAGGCTTTCTTT.

The chain combines TRBV6-5 with TRBJ2-7; D is perhaps TRBD2 (6 bases). Trimming took off 10 bases at V and 0 bases at J, with 19 bases between the two ends. Germline CDR1 MNHEY, CDR2 SVGAGI. This CDR3 is 15 amino acids long. The CDR3 nucleotides are TGTGCCATCACCGCGGGGCCCGTGGGCTCCTACGAGCAGTACTTC. Residues: CAITAGPVGSYEQYF.

This chain links TRBV6-6 with TRBJ1-1; D is ambiguous. The CDR3 runs 13 residues. V was pared by 2 bases and J by 2 bases, with 6 bases between. Germline V lookup: CDR1 MNHNY, CDR2 SVGAGI (reference sequence). CDR3 protein: CASSYEHNTEAFF. The CDR3 coding sequence is TGTGCCAGCAGTTACGAACACAACACTGAAGCTTTCTTT.

This clone was seen a single time. The V call is TRBV5-4, the J call TRBJ2-1, with TRBD2 matching over 10 bases. This CDR3 contains 11 residues. V shed 4 bases, J shed 14 bases, and the junction held 3 bases outside the gene matches. CDR1 is SGHNT, CDR2 YYREEE, per germline (reference sequence). DNA for the CDR3: TGTGCCAGCAGCCGAGGACTAGCGGAGTTCTTC. It yields the protein CASSRGLAEFF. The full variable domain, in which reference TRBV5-4 and TRBJ2-1 provide the parts outside the CDR3, is ETGVTQSPTHLIKTRGQQVTLRCSSQSGHNTVSWYQQALGQGPQFIFQYYREEENGRGNFPPRFSGLQFPNYSSELNVNALELDDSALYLCASSRGLAEFFGPGTRLTVL.

This clone came up once. The chain couples TRBV12-5 to TRBJ2-1, with a possible D match to TRBD1 (6 bases). V was cut by 0 bases and J by 1 base, with 16 bases left in between. Germline assignment: CDR1 LGHNT and CDR2 FRNRAP. CDR3 length equals 18 residues. This CDR3 reads CASGLVGQGIRSYNEQFF. DNA for the CDR3: TGTGCTAGTGGTTTGGTAGGGCAGGGGATAAGGTCCTACAATGAGCAGTTCTTC.

This clone was detected only once. The chain couples TRBV19 to TRBJ2-1; the D gene is possibly TRBD2 (5 bases). CDR3 size: 17 residues. The germline V gene has CDR1 LNHDA and CDR2 SQIVND (reference sequence). Trimming left V 5 bases short and J 9 bases short, with 26 bases between. The CDR3 region is CASSPQGRSVVGSEQFF. In DNA form, the CDR3 reads TGTGCCAGTAGTCCCCAAGGCAGGAGTGTGGTGGGGAGTGAGCAGTTCTTC. Using reference TRBV19 and TRBJ2-1 for the parts outside the CDR3, the full variable domain is DGGITQSPKYLFRKEGQNVTLSCEQNLNHDAMYWYRQDPGQGLRLIYYSQIVNDFQKGDIAEGYSVSREKKESFPLTVTSAQKNPTAFYLCASSPQGRSVVGSEQFFGPGTRLTVL.

The V and J genes are TRBV2 and TRBJ2-3; D is perhaps TRBD1 (5 bases). Trimming pared 4 bases from V and 3 bases from J, leaving 14 bases between. The CDR3 covers 15 residues. Germline CDR1 is SNHLY and CDR2 is FYNNEI. The CDR3 reads CASSVFIGATDTQYF. CDR3 nucleotides: TGTGCCAGCAGTGTGTTCATAGGGGCTACAGATACGCAGTATTTT.

This clone was recorded a few times. The chain combines TRBV9 with TRBJ1-1, with D perhaps TRBD1 (5 bases). Trimming removed 3 bases at V and 5 bases at J, with 11 bases between. The V gene's germline CDR1 is SGDLS and CDR2 YYNGEE. CDR3 length: 13 amino acids. CDR3 sequence: CASSAQGKTEAFF. CDR3 DNA sequence: TGTGCCAGCAGCGCGCAGGGTAAGACTGAAGCTTTCTTT.

The chain couples TRBV5-1 to TRBJ2-1; 12 bases align to TRBD1. The V segment lost 4 bases and the J segment 5 bases; nucleotides outside the gene matches: 4. The CDR3 extends over 15 amino acids. CDR1 SGHRS and CDR2 YFSETQ come from the germline V gene. This CDR3 is CASSRDRGPHNEQFF. The CDR3, as DNA: TGCGCCAGCAGCCGGGACAGGGGGCCCCACAATGAGCAGTTCTTC.

The chain combines TRBV29-1 with TRBJ2-5; D is unresolved. CDR1 and CDR2 from the germline V gene are SQVTM and ANQGSEA. This CDR3 contains 12 residues. Trimming took 6 bases from V and 11 from J, leaving 19 bases between them. CDR3 amino acids: CSVERLETTQYF. The CDR3 DNA follows: TGCAGCGTCGAACGGTTGGAGACCACTCAGTACTTC. The full variable domain, with the rest looked up from reference TRBV29-1 and TRBJ2-5, is SAVISQKPSRDICQRGTSLTIQCQVDSQVTMMFWYRQQPGQSLTLIATANQGSEATYESGFVIDKFPISRPNLTFSTLTVSNMSPEDSSIYLCSVERLETTQYFGPGTRLLVL.

V and J are TRBV28 and TRBJ2-5; perhaps TRBD1 as D (6 bases). Germline assignment: CDR1 MDHEN and CDR2 SYDVKM. The CDR3 totals 14 residues. V was pared by 2 bases and J by 11 bases, with 18 bases between. This chain's CDR3 is CASSLEQGWVEQYF. As DNA, the CDR3 is TGTGCCAGCAGTTTAGAGCAGGGGTGGGTTGAGCAGTACTTC.